The 21 T cell receptor beta chains presented below share a single source sample, sequenced in a study of CD8 T cells in Susac syndrome. RNA totalling about 0.45 to 1 ug underwent reverse transcription with random hexamers. TCRdb recomputed calls from the immunoSEQ multiplex PCR reads with MiXCR, one row per CDR3 protein. The sample gives roughly 150,000 distinct CDR3 sequences, around 95% of which show up once; roughly 0.15% is in the top ten. Sequenced input: CD8+ T cells from PBMCs. The receptors come from a human donor with multiple sclerosis.

The chain employs TRBV15 and TRBJ2-3, with D perhaps matching TRBD2 (6 bases). Per the germline V gene, CDR1 is LNHNV and CDR2 is YYDKDF (reference sequence). CDR3 length: 14 residues. Trimming stripped 6 bases from V and 1 base from J, with 11 bases between. The CDR3 nucleotides are TGTGCCACCAGTCTGGAGCGGGGCACAGATACGCAGTATTTT. Encoded protein: CATSLERGTDTQYF.

This clonotype was seen a single time. This rearrangement joins TRBV7-9 to TRBJ1-2; D remains ambiguous. The germline V gene has CDR1 SEHNR and CDR2 FQNEAQ (reference sequence). The CDR3 contains 15 residues. Trimming removed 2 bases at V and 2 bases at J, with 12 bases between. CDR3 protein: CASSLRTLGNYGYTF. CDR3 coding DNA: TGTGCCAGCAGCTTACGGACCCTCGGGAACTATGGCTACACCTTC.

V usage is TRBV12-3 or TRBV12-4 and J usage is TRBJ1-1; tentative D call: TRBD1 (6 bases). V was pared by 7 bases and J by 4 bases, with 10 bases between. This CDR3 region has 12 residues. The CDR3 nucleotides read TGTGCCAGCACCTTAGGGGGCACTGAAGCTTTCTTT. Encoded protein: CASTLGGTEAFF.

This rearrangement joins TRBV7-9 to TRBJ1-2; 7 bases are shared with TRBD1. With 8 bases clipped from V and 8 bases from J, the junction kept 11 bases outside the gene matches. Germline CDR1 reads SEHNR; CDR2 reads FQNEAQ (reference sequence). This CDR3 is 13 amino acids long. The CDR3, as DNA: TGTGCCAGCGGATTGGGACAGCTTTTGGGCTACACCTTC. Its protein product is CASGLGQLLGYTF.

This chain uses TRBV7-9 with TRBJ2-7; no definite D call. The CDR3 covers 12 residues. Trimming removed 5 bases at V and 2 bases at J, with 7 bases between. CDR1 and CDR2 (germline): SEHNR, FQNEAQ (reference sequence). CDR3 residues: CASSAGTYEQYF. DNA for the CDR3: TGTGCCAGCAGCGCTGGAACCTACGAGCAGTACTTC.

V usage is TRBV5-4 and J usage is TRBJ2-3; TRBD2 might be the D (6 bases). CDR3 length: 11 residues. The germline V gene encodes CDR1 SGHNT and CDR2 YYREEE (reference sequence). The germline V and J ends were trimmed by 4 bases and 9 bases, with 9 bases remaining between them. CDR3 bases: TGTGCCAGCAGCCTGGAGGGGACGCAGTATTTT. Protein product: CASSLEGTQYF.

The chain combines TRBV18 with TRBJ2-1; no clear D. Germline V gives CDR1 KGHSH, CDR2 LQKENI. CDR3 length equals 12 residues. Trimming cost V 3 bases and J 6 bases, with 6 bases left between them. For the CDR3, the DNA is TGTGCCAGCTCACCGAGGATCAATGAGCAGTTCTTC. Amino acid sequence: CASSPRINEQFF.

There are a few counts of this clonotype. The chain is built from TRBV30 and TRBJ2-5; a possible D gene is TRBD1 (6 bases). V was shortened by 4 bases and J by 5 bases, with 23 bases between the two germline ends. The germline V gene encodes CDR1 GTSNPN and CDR2 SVGIG (reference sequence). The CDR3 is 16 residues long. The CDR3 nucleotides are TGTGCCTGGACGACCGGGACACGGCGGTTTGGGGAGACCCAGTACTTC. This translates into CAWTTGTRRFGETQYF.

This rearrangement joins TRBV6-5 to TRBJ2-5; D is ambiguous. The CDR3 loop spans 16 amino acids. Trimming cost V 2 bases and J 0 bases, with 13 bases left between them. CDR1 and CDR2 (germline): MNHEY, SVGAGI. The CDR3 DNA sequence: TGTGCCAGCAGTTACCTCGCATCCCCGTACCAAGAGACCCAGTACTTC. This codes for CASSYLASPYQETQYF.

This chain joins TRBV9 and TRBJ1-1; weak D call: TRBD1 (6 bases). The CDR3 loop spans 16 amino acids. Germline CDR1 and CDR2: SGDLS and YYNGEE. Trimming removed 3 bases from V and 3 bases from J, with 18 bases in between. CDR3 protein: CASSGTVGAGDTEAFF. DNA of the CDR3: TGTGCCAGCAGCGGAACAGTGGGGGCTGGTGACACTGAAGCTTTCTTT.

The rearrangement joins TRBV29-1 to TRBJ2-1, with 8 nucleotides matching TRBD1. There are 13 residues in the CDR3. Germline V gene data show CDR1 as SQVTM and CDR2 as ANQGSEA. The V and J ends lost 5 bases and 3 bases, in that order; junction bases with no gene match: 3. The CDR3 loop is CSVLGQGYNEQFF. Here the CDR3 DNA reads TGCAGCGTTCTCGGACAGGGCTACAATGAGCAGTTCTTC.

The J gene is TRBJ1-5, the V gene TRBV12-3 or TRBV12-4, with a possible D match to TRBD1 (5 bases). The length of the CDR3 is 13 residues. Trimming shortened V by 2 bases and J by 4 bases, and 6 bases separated the two germline ends. The CDR3, as DNA: TGTGCCAGCAGTTTACGGGGGAATCAGCCCCAGCATTTT. Its translation is CASSLRGNQPQHF.

The CDR3 DNA is TGTGCCAGCAGCGTAGGCCGGGACGGAACTTCCTACGAGCAGTACTTC. Translation gives CASSVGRDGTSYEQYF. V gene TRBV9 combines with J gene TRBJ2-7; D tentatively fits TRBD1 or TRBD2 (5 bases each). Trimming stripped 0 bases from V and 1 base from J, with 14 bases between. The germline V gene encodes CDR1 SGDLS and CDR2 YYNGEE. CDR3 length equals 16 residues.

The chain links TRBV20-1 to TRBJ2-3; D gene uncertain. V was trimmed by 5 bases and J by 6 bases, leaving 6 bases between them. The CDR3 sequence is 10 residues long. The germline V gene has CDR1 DFQATT and CDR2 SNEGSKA (reference sequence). In DNA, the CDR3 is TGCAGTGCTTACAGCGATACGCAGTATTTT. As protein: CSAYSDTQYF.

For the CDR3, the DNA is TGTGCCAGCTCACCAAGTTACGCGGGGGACACCGGGGAGCTGTTTTTT. This translates into CASSPSYAGDTGELFF. This rearrangement joins TRBV18 to TRBJ2-2, with TRBD2 identical over 7 bases. The CDR3 is 16 residues long. V shed 2 bases and J 3 bases; nucleotides not matched to a gene: 6. Germline lookup yields CDR1 KGHSH and CDR2 LQKENI.

The genes are TRBV15 and TRBJ2-5, with D perhaps matching TRBD1 (5 bases). Deletions cut 4 bases from V and 5 bases from J, with 17 bases between. Looked up from germline, CDR1 is LNHNV and CDR2 is YYDKDF (reference sequence). This CDR3 has 15 amino acids. The CDR3 nucleotides read TGTGCCACCAGCATAGGACCCCCCGCAGGGGAGACCCAGTACTTC. It translates to CATSIGPPAGETQYF.

The chain is built from TRBV1 and TRBJ1-4. TRBV1 is tagged as a pseudogene. This CDR3 is built from 15 residues. The CDR3 is CTSSQDGGVGEKLFF. The DNA for the CDR3 is TGCACCAGCAGCCAAGACGGCGGGGTAGGTGAAAAACTGTTTTTT.

The genes are TRBV29-1 and TRBJ1-2; D remains ambiguous. Per germline, CDR1 SQVTM and CDR2 ANQGSEA. Between the trimmed V and J ends, which lost 1 base and 4 bases, there was a span of 10 bases. The CDR3 extends over 13 amino acids. The CDR3 DNA follows: TGCAGCGTTGAAGGCGCACGTACCTATGGCTACACCTTC. Protein product: CSVEGARTYGYTF. Variable domain in full (rest from reference TRBV29-1 and TRBJ1-2): SAVISQKPSRDICQRGTSLTIQCQVDSQVTMMFWYRQQPGQSLTLIATANQGSEATYESGFVIDKFPISRPNLTFSTLTVSNMSPEDSSIYLCSVEGARTYGYTFGSGTRLTVV.

V usage is TRBV6-5 and J usage is TRBJ2-7; D not resolved. The ends were cut back, 0 bases at V and 0 bases at J, with 15 bases in the middle. CDR1 MNHEY and CDR2 SVGAGI come from the germline V gene. The CDR3 is 17 amino acids. The CDR3, as DNA: TGTGCCAGCAGTTACTCGACTGGTCCTCGAGGCTCCTACGAGCAGTACTTC. Translating it yields CASSYSTGPRGSYEQYF.

The chain couples TRBV6-5 to TRBJ2-7; 7 bases fit TRBD2. This CDR3 has 15 residues. Germline V CDR1 and CDR2: MNHEY, SVGAGI. V lost 4 bases, J lost 0 bases, and 6 bases stayed unmatched. The CDR3 coding sequence is TGTGCCAGCAGTTCCTCCGGGGGGACCTCCTACGAGCAGTACTTC. Residues: CASSSSGGTSYEQYF.

The chain carries TRBV20-1 and TRBJ2-5, with 9 bases lining up with TRBD2. V gave up 4 bases and J gave up 3 bases; unmatched junction bases: 18. CDR1 and CDR2 (germline): DFQATT, SNEGSKA (reference sequence). The CDR3 sequence is 18 residues long. This chain's CDR3 is CSATPDSEAGLAEETQYF. The CDR3 coding sequence is TGCAGTGCTACACCCGACTCCGAGGCGGGACTAGCAGAAGAGACCCAGTACTTC.